The TCR beta chain described here comes from a study of Ad26.COV2.S vaccination and SARS-CoV-2 variants. Measured with immunoSEQ multiplex PCR; TCRdb has only the in-frame clones, and not every one. The data show about 350,000 clones, with about 90% seen just once and roughly 3.9% held by the top ten. This clone appeared once. There are 17 residues in the CDR3. V shed 4 bases and J 1 base; nucleotides not matched to a gene: 12. CDR1 and CDR2 (germline): SGDLS, YYNGEE. The origin of this receptor is a human donor who had recovered from COVID-19. The rearrangement joins TRBV9 to TRBJ2-3, with 7 bases that match TRBD1. The specimen was peripheral blood, collected after recovery from COVID-19. Here the CDR3 DNA reads TGTGCCAGCAGCCTCGAGCAGGGGGATAGAGGCACAGATACGCAGTATTTT. Amino acids: CASSLEQGDRGTDTQYF.